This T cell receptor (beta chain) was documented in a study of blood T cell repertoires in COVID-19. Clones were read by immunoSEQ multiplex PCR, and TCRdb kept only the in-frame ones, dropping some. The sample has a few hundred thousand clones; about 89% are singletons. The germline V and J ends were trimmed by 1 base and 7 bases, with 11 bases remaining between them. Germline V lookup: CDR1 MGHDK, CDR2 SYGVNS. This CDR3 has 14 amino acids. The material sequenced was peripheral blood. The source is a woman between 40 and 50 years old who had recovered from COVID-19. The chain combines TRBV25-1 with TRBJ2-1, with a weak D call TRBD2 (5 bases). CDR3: CASSESGSGNEQFF. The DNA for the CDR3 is TGTGCCAGCAGTGAATCTGGGAGTGGGAATGAGCAGTTCTTC.